The next 29 T cell receptor beta chains were all read from a single sample in a study of shared clonotypes between healthy human individuals (dated by TCRdb to between 2020 and 2021). Library preparation employed the immunoSEQ multiplex PCR assay. This immuneACCESS table, as held by TCRdb, lists in-frame sequences with V and J called but not all clones. Of the missing ones, under half trace to an unresolved V gene in checked studies; the others have no known cause. In all, the sample holds 800,000 to 1,200,000 clones, and approximately 80% of those were seen once. The ten largest account for more than 0.45% of the sample. Sequencing used memory CD4+ T cells from PBMCs. The intended sense of this specimen's cell subset or site label: CD45RA-negative fraction. The receptors come from a man aged 18 to 35 in good health. Some clones in this sample may be carry-over from other donors' samples.

The CDR3 DNA follows: TGCGCCAGCAGCTTGGCGAGTAGCGGGATCACAGATACGCAGTATTTT. Translating gives CASSLASSGITDTQYF. The chain couples TRBV5-1 to TRBJ2-3, with 8 bases matching TRBD2. CDR3 length: 16 residues. Trimming took 0 bases from V and 2 from J; bases not matched to a gene: 5. Germline CDR1 reads SGHRS; CDR2 reads YFSETQ.

The V and J genes are TRBV4-1 and TRBJ2-1; tentatively, D is TRBD2 (6 bases). The length of the CDR3 is 17 residues. V gave up 2 bases and J gave up 2 bases, with 16 bases separating them. Per the germline V gene, CDR1 is MGHRA and CDR2 is YSYEKL. CDR3 DNA: TGCGCCAGCAGCCAACGGCCCTTAGCGGCTCCCTACAATGAGCAGTTCTTC. This translates into CASSQRPLAAPYNEQFF.

On this clone itself: Mismatch with germline at one junction end may stem from a read error. The rearrangement uses TRBV15 and TRBJ2-6; 9 nucleotides align to TRBD1. CDR1 is LNHNV, CDR2 YYDKDF, per germline (reference sequence). This CDR3 region has 19 residues. As DNA, the CDR3 is TGTGCCACCAGCGGAGACACCGTACAGGGGGCGCTTGGGGCCAACGTCCTGACTTTC. It codes for CATSGDTVQGALGANVLTF.

The CDR3 DNA reads as TGTGCCTGGGGCATCACAACAGGGTTGTTGGGTGAGCAGTTCTTC. Translating it yields CAWGITTGLLGEQFF. The chain is built from TRBV30 and TRBJ2-1; D might be TRBD1 (6 bases). The length of the CDR3 is 15 residues. CDR1 is GTSNPN and CDR2 is SVGIG in the germline V gene (reference sequence). Deletions cut 5 bases from V and 9 bases from J, with 23 bases between.

The chain couples TRBV5-1 to TRBJ2-1; the D gene is possibly TRBD1 (6 bases). V lost 0 bases and J lost 7, with 11 bases in between. This CDR3 region has 14 residues. Germline loops: CDR1 SGHRS, CDR2 YFSETQ. CDR3 nucleotide sequence: TGCGCCAGCAGCTTGGAACAGGGCGGAAATGAGCAGTTCTTC. Translation gives CASSLEQGGNEQFF.

V usage is TRBV27 and J usage is TRBJ1-3, with 8 bases matching TRBD1. The CDR3 contains 13 residues. V lost 8 bases and J lost 3; bases outside the gene matches: 3. Germline lookup yields CDR1 MNHEY and CDR2 SMNVEV (reference sequence). The CDR3 here is CASGQGNGNTIYF. Here the CDR3 DNA reads TGTGCCAGCGGACAGGGAAATGGAAACACCATATATTTT.

This clone has a handful of counts. This rearrangement joins TRBV27 to TRBJ2-7; D ambiguous. The germline V gene encodes CDR1 MNHEY and CDR2 SMNVEV (reference sequence). CDR3 length: 16 amino acids. The V and J ends lost 2 bases and 2 bases respectively, with 16 bases between them. CDR3 in DNA: TGTGCCAGCAGTTTAGCAGGAAATAAGATCCCCTACGAGCAGTACTTC. Its protein product is CASSLAGNKIPYEQYF.

J is TRBJ1-2 and V is TRBV5-1; 8 nucleotides agree with TRBD1. Looked up from germline, CDR1 is SGHRS and CDR2 is YFSETQ. This CDR3 contains 14 residues. The J segment lost 3 bases and the V segment lost 4 bases, leaving 5 bases of the junction unmatched. DNA for the CDR3: TGCGCCAGCAGCCGGACAGGGTCGGACTATGGCTACACCTTC. Its translation: CASSRTGSDYGYTF. Combining the CDR3 with reference TRBV5-1 and TRBJ1-2 gives the whole variable domain KAGVTQTPRYLIKTRGQQVTLSCSPISGHRSVSWYQQTPGQGLQFLFEYFSETQRNKGNFPGRFSGRQFSNSRSEMNVSTLELGDSALYLCASSRTGSDYGYTFGSGTRLTVV.

A note on this clone: Additional DNA sequences in this sample encode the identical CDR3. This rearrangement joins TRBV11-2 to TRBJ2-7; 7 positions match TRBD1. After removal of 3 bases from V and 2 bases from J, the junction contained 1 base not matched to a gene. There are 13 residues in the CDR3. From germline, CDR1 is SGHAT and CDR2 FQNNGV. CDR3 protein: CASSFGQAYEQYF. CDR3 in DNA: TGTGCCAGCAGCTTTGGACAGGCCTACGAGCAGTACTTC.

This clone was seen just once. The chain couples TRBV19 to TRBJ2-7; D may be TRBD2 (6 bases). CDR3 length equals 13 residues. In germline, CDR1 is LNHDA, CDR2 SQIVND (reference sequence). V lost 6 bases and J lost 4, with 13 bases in between. The CDR3 spells CASRQVGGYEQYF. DNA for the CDR3: TGTGCCAGTAGACAGGTCGGAGGGTACGAGCAGTACTTC.

The chain couples TRBV7-3 to TRBJ2-1; tentative D call: TRBD2 (5 bases). CDR3 length: 16 residues. V lost 4 bases to trimming and J lost 6 bases, with 19 bases between them. Germline V gives CDR1 SGHTA, CDR2 FQGTGA. As DNA, the CDR3 is TGTGCCAGCAGCTCTCGGAGGACGGGTTTTGCCAATGAGCAGTTCTTC. It encodes CASSSRRTGFANEQFF.

In its sample, this clone was seen a few times. The V call is TRBV28, the J call TRBJ1-3; tentatively, D is TRBD1 (6 bases). Germline V lookup: CDR1 MDHEN, CDR2 SYDVKM. The CDR3 runs 15 residues. The V end was cut by 9 bases, the J end by 4 bases, with 19 bases between. Here the CDR3 reads CASSSTGRLGNTIYF. For the CDR3, the DNA is TGTGCCAGTTCGTCGACAGGCCGTCTGGGAAACACCATATATTTT.

The chain carries TRBV7-2 and TRBJ1-2; TRBD1 matches at 8 bases. This CDR3 is built from 15 residues. Germline V gives CDR1 SGHTA, CDR2 FQGNSA. The ends lost 3 bases at V and 0 bases at J; junction bases unmatched: 3. The CDR3 loop is CASSFRTGSNYGYTF. CDR3 coding DNA: TGTGCCAGCAGCTTCAGGACAGGGTCTAACTATGGCTACACCTTC.

The chain recombines TRBV19 with TRBJ2-7; 9 bases map to TRBD1. Germline V lookup: CDR1 LNHDA, CDR2 SQIVND (reference sequence). V was pared by 1 base and J by 6 bases, with 7 bases of the junction left unmatched. This CDR3 has 15 residues. CDR3 DNA sequence: TGTGCCAGTAGTATAGTTGGGACAGGGACTTCCGAGCAGTACTTC. This encodes CASSIVGTGTSEQYF.

J is TRBJ2-6 and V is TRBV19; weak D call: TRBD2 (5 bases). The germline V gene has CDR1 LNHDA and CDR2 SQIVND (reference sequence). The CDR3 has 15 amino acids. V lost 7 bases and J 0 bases, leaving 10 bases between the germline ends. The CDR3 sequence: CASKDSRSGANVLTF. The CDR3 nucleotides read TGTGCCAGTAAGGACTCCCGCTCTGGGGCCAACGTCCTGACTTTC.

The gene calls are TRBV2 and TRBJ1-3, with D hard to call. This CDR3 comprises 13 residues. V lost 4 bases to trimming and J lost 1 base, with 5 bases between them. The germline CDR1 and CDR2 sequences are SNHLY and FYNNEI. CDR3 DNA: TGTGCCAGCAGTGTTTTTTCTGGAAACACCATATATTTT. It yields the protein CASSVFSGNTIYF.

The chain employs TRBV9 and TRBJ2-7; D possibly matches TRBD1 or TRBD2 (5 bases each). Germline CDR1 reads SGDLS; CDR2 reads YYNGEE. V dropped 4 bases and J dropped 0 bases, with 14 bases sitting between them. CDR3 length: 15 residues. CDR3 sequence reads: CASSSGPYDSYEQYF. As DNA, the CDR3 is TGTGCCAGCAGCTCGGGACCCTATGACTCCTACGAGCAGTACTTC.

This clone was seen just once. V gene TRBV5-5 combines with J gene TRBJ1-4, with a tentative D call TRBD1 (5 bases). With 0 bases removed from V and 11 bases from J, the gap between germline ends came to 14 bases. CDR1 and CDR2 from the germline V gene are SGHKS and YYEKEE (reference sequence). CDR3 length equals 14 residues. CDR3 nucleotide sequence: TGTGCCAGCAGCTTGGGGTCCAGGGTGGAGAAACTGTTTTTT. Translated: CASSLGSRVEKLFF.

The V gene is TRBV7-8, the J gene TRBJ1-1; possible D gene TRBD1, 5 bases. V lost 1 base, J lost 6 bases, and 27 bases lay in between. Germline CDR1 SGHVS, CDR2 FQNEAQ. The CDR3 consists of 19 residues. CDR3: CASSLELGRDRNEVAEAFF. The CDR3 DNA follows: TGTGCCAGCAGCTTAGAATTGGGCCGGGACCGCAATGAAGTGGCTGAAGCTTTCTTT.

This clone occurred once. The V gene is TRBV6-5, the J gene TRBJ2-7; TRBD1 matches 7 bases. V gave up 6 bases and J gave up 3 bases; unmatched junction bases: 8. There are 14 residues in the CDR3. The V gene's germline CDR1 is MNHEY and CDR2 SVGAGI. CDR3 amino acids: CASRRGGTGYEQYF. The CDR3 DNA reads as TGTGCCAGCAGAAGAGGGGGCACAGGCTACGAGCAGTACTTC.

This chain links TRBV2 with TRBJ1-2, with D possibly being TRBD1 (5 bases). CDR3 length: 14 amino acids. Germline CDR1 is SNHLY and CDR2 is FYNNEI. Trimming pared 8 bases from V and 7 bases from J, leaving 20 bases between. CDR3 residues: CASGLEGASAGYTF. In DNA form, the CDR3 reads TGTGCCAGCGGCCTCGAAGGGGCGTCCGCTGGCTACACCTTC.

The chain couples TRBV2 to TRBJ2-1, with 10 bases matching TRBD2. The CDR3 has 17 amino acids. Looked up from germline, CDR1 is SNHLY and CDR2 is FYNNEI. The ends lost 5 bases at V and 1 base at J; junction bases unmatched: 8. For the CDR3, the DNA is TGTGCCAGCAGTCGCCGGACTAGCGGTTCGTCCTACAATGAGCAGTTCTTC. Its protein product is CASSRRTSGSSYNEQFF.

V and J are TRBV28 and TRBJ2-7; D not resolved. The ends were cut back, 4 bases at V and 2 bases at J, with 9 bases in the middle. CDR1 and CDR2 (germline): MDHEN, SYDVKM. The CDR3 has 13 residues. The CDR3 is CASSSPITYEQYF. The CDR3 DNA follows: TGTGCCAGCAGTTCCCCGATAACCTACGAGCAGTACTTC.

This chain joins TRBV5-4 and TRBJ1-3; D not certain. In germline, CDR1 is SGHNT, CDR2 YYREEE (reference sequence). The CDR3 totals 17 residues. V lost 1 base and J 0 bases, leaving 14 bases between the germline ends. The CDR3: CASSLSGGLSSGNTIYF. The CDR3 coding sequence is TGTGCCAGCAGCTTGTCGGGCGGACTCAGCTCTGGAAACACCATATATTTT.

The rearrangement joins TRBV25-1 to TRBJ1-1; 7 nucleotides align to TRBD1. The CDR3 runs 16 residues. The germline V gene has CDR1 MGHDK and CDR2 SYGVNS. Trimming cost V 3 bases and J 0 bases; bases outside gene matches: 7. The CDR3 DNA is TGTGCCAGCAGTGAGCCGGGACAGCCCATGAACACTGAAGCTTTCTTT. Encoded protein: CASSEPGQPMNTEAFF.

This clone was counted a single time. The chain employs TRBV30 and TRBJ2-5; D might be TRBD1 (5 bases). Near its end, the DNA agrees better with TRBJ2-7, so the J call may be wrong. The CDR3 spans 12 residues. Germline CDR1 GTSNPN, CDR2 SVGIG (reference sequence). The CDR3 DNA reads TGTGCCTGGAGTCCGGACAACTACGAGCAGTACTTC. Protein product: CAWSPDNYEQYF.

The rearrangement joins TRBV29-1 to TRBJ2-5; 8 bases align to TRBD1. Per the germline V gene, CDR1 is SQVTM and CDR2 is ANQGSEA. The ends lost 0 bases at V and 2 bases at J; junction bases unmatched: 2. The CDR3 loop spans 14 amino acids. This CDR3 is CSVEDRTGQETQYF. The CDR3 DNA follows: TGCAGCGTTGAAGACAGGACAGGGCAAGAGACCCAGTACTTC.

This chain uses TRBV28 with TRBJ1-1; possibly TRBD1 for D (6 bases). Germline V gives CDR1 MDHEN, CDR2 SYDVKM. The V and J ends lost 6 bases and 9 bases respectively, with 17 bases between them. CDR3 length: 13 amino acids. The CDR3 loop is CASRNRERGQAFF. The DNA for the CDR3 is TGTGCCAGCAGGAACAGGGAGAGGGGACAAGCTTTCTTT.

A few counts support this clone. One end of the junction varies from germline; a read error may be responsible. The chain couples TRBV2 to TRBJ1-2; perhaps TRBD1 as D (6 bases). CDR3 length: 12 residues. Germline loops: CDR1 SNHLY, CDR2 FYNNEI. CDR3 sequence (DNA): TGTGCCAGCAGTGAGAGACAGGCCACGCCCTACTTC. Translated, it gives CASSERQATPYF.